Described below is a single TCR beta chain sequence and its context. CDR1 SGHNT and CDR2 YYREEE come from the germline V gene (reference sequence). The CDR3 runs 15 residues. With 4 bases removed from V and 4 bases from J, the gap between germline ends came to 15 bases. This record comes from a study of control samples from healthy donors and cancer patients. Profiled with immunoSEQ multiplex PCR; TCRdb holds only in-frame clones, not every one. The profile shows just under 150,000 clones, 91% of them singletons. The gene calls are TRBV5-4 and TRBJ2-1; D is possibly TRBD1 or TRBD2 (6 bases each). The TCR comes from a man aged 25 to 40 in good health. Sequenced input: blood. CDR3 in DNA: TGTGCCAGCAGCCAAGGGGGGCCAGGTTACAATGAGCAGTTCTTC. Amino acid sequence: CASSQGGPGYNEQFF.